These 24 T cell receptor beta chains originate from one sample sequenced in a study of OX40 agonist ivuxolimab in advanced cancers. Clones were sequenced by immunoSEQ multiplex PCR, and TCRdb holds only the in-frame ones, with some missing. Counted here are tens of thousands of clones, 86% occurring once; the ten biggest clones make up 0.8% to 1%. The sequenced sample was CD4+ or CD8+ T cells sorted from blood, obtained in a trial of the OX40 agonist ivuxolimab. All receptors derive from an adult with an advanced solid tumor such as melanoma, head and neck, liver or kidney cancer.

The gene calls are TRBV18 and TRBJ2-7; TRBD1 aligns across 10 bases. Germline-derived CDR1 and CDR2 are KGHSH and LQKENI. The CDR3 extends over 15 amino acids. V lost 2 bases, J lost 4 bases, and 5 bases stayed unmatched. CDR3 region: CASSPSTGGWYEQYF. In DNA, the CDR3 is TGTGCCAGCTCACCATCGACAGGGGGCTGGTACGAGCAGTACTTC.

J is TRBJ1-5 and V is TRBV27; D not resolved. The CDR3 covers 15 residues. Germline V lookup: CDR1 MNHEY, CDR2 SMNVEV (reference sequence). V was trimmed by 3 bases and J by 1 base, leaving 10 bases between them. The CDR3 nucleotides are TGTGCCAGCAGTTTTCGAGGGTTGAGCAATCAGCCCCAGCATTTT. Amino acids: CASSFRGLSNQPQHF.

CDR3 amino acids: CASSLQRGIQETQYF. The CDR3 DNA reads TGTGCCAGCAGCTTACAAAGGGGTATCCAAGAGACCCAGTACTTC. The rearrangement uses TRBV7-9 and TRBJ2-5, with a tentative D call TRBD1 (5 bases). The germline CDR1 and CDR2 sequences are SEHNR and FQNEAQ (reference sequence). Trimming left V 2 bases short and J 1 base short, with 11 bases between. This CDR3 is 15 amino acids long.

This chain uses TRBV18 with TRBJ1-1; 8 nucleotides match TRBD1. With 5 bases clipped from V and 0 bases from J, the junction kept 8 bases outside the gene matches. The CDR3 consists of 16 residues. Germline CDR1 reads KGHSH; CDR2 reads LQKENI. CDR3 coding DNA: TGTGCCAGCTCATCCGGACAGGGCCGAATGAACACTGAAGCTTTCTTT. Its protein is CASSSGQGRMNTEAFF.

The CDR3, as DNA: TGTGCCAGCAGCTTACAGGGGGTGGGCTACAATGAGCAGTTCTTC. Amino acid sequence: CASSLQGVGYNEQFF. The chain combines TRBV7-9 with TRBJ2-1, with TRBD1 identical over 7 bases. Germline values: CDR1 SEHNR, CDR2 FQNEAQ (reference sequence). This CDR3 has 15 residues. J was trimmed by 3 bases and V by 2 bases; bases with no gene match: 4. Together with reference TRBV7-9 and TRBJ2-1, the CDR3 gives the full variable domain: DTGVSQNPRHKITKRGQNVTFRCDPISEHNRLYWYRQTLGQGPEFLTYFQNEAQLEKSRLLSDRFSAERPKGSFSTLEIQRTEQGDSAMYLCASSLQGVGYNEQFFGPGTRLTVL.

The chain couples TRBV11-2 to TRBJ1-1; tentatively, D is TRBD1 (6 bases). Trimming cost V 2 bases and J 4 bases, with 11 bases left between them. The CDR3 totals 14 residues. CDR1 and CDR2 from the germline V gene are SGHAT and FQNNGV. The CDR3 loop is CASSLLGAGTEAFF. For the CDR3, the DNA is TGTGCCAGCAGCTTACTGGGGGCGGGCACTGAAGCTTTCTTT.

The chain is built from TRBV28 and TRBJ2-1, with D unclear. Trimming shortened V by 2 bases and J by 0 bases, and 8 bases separated the two germline ends. The CDR3 runs 15 residues. Germline V lookup: CDR1 MDHEN, CDR2 SYDVKM. The CDR3 loop reads CASSLPPGSYNEQFF. The CDR3 region has the DNA TGTGCCAGCAGTTTACCCCCGGGCTCCTACAATGAGCAGTTCTTC.

The J gene is TRBJ1-5, the V gene TRBV19; the match to TRBD1 covers 7 bases. This CDR3 contains 14 residues. V lost 6 bases to trimming and J lost 5 bases; unmatched junction nucleotides: 7. The germline V gene has CDR1 LNHDA and CDR2 SQIVND (reference sequence). In nucleotides, the CDR3 is TGTGCCAGTAGCCCCGACAGGGTTCATCAGCCCCAGCATTTT. Its protein is CASSPDRVHQPQHF.

The chain employs TRBV25-1 and TRBJ2-4; 7 positions match TRBD2. In germline, CDR1 is MGHDK, CDR2 SYGVNS. The CDR3 is 13 residues long. The V segment lost 8 bases and the J segment 8 bases; nucleotides outside the gene matches: 9. CDR3 nucleotide sequence: TGTGCCAGCGCGGGGGAGGGGAGGGACATTCAGTACTTC. Protein: CASAGEGRDIQYF.

This clone was seen a handful of times. The rearrangement links TRBV7-2 to TRBJ1-3; possibly TRBD1 for D (5 bases). Trimming pared 1 base from V and 2 bases from J, leaving 9 bases between. The CDR3 is 15 residues long. Germline CDR1 reads SGHTA; CDR2 reads FQGNSA. Here the CDR3 DNA reads TGTGCCAGCAGCTTAGGGTCAGGGACTGGAAACACCATATATTTT. It encodes CASSLGSGTGNTIYF. Full variable domain (remainder filled in from reference TRBV7-2 and TRBJ1-3): GAGVSQSPSNKVTEKGKDVELRCDPISGHTALYWYRQSLGQGLEFLIYFQGNSAPDKSGLPSDRFSAERTGGSVSTLTIQRTQQEDSAVYLCASSLGSGTGNTIYFGEGSWLTVV.

This chain uses TRBV18 with TRBJ1-2; TRBD1 might be the D (6 bases). V gave up 3 bases and J gave up 2 bases, with 19 bases separating them. In germline, CDR1 is KGHSH, CDR2 LQKENI. The CDR3 spans 17 residues. The CDR3 bases are TGTGCCAGCTCACCCTGGCTCCGGCAGGGGAACAACTATGGCTACACCTTC. Amino acid sequence: CASSPWLRQGNNYGYTF.

The CDR3 is CASSTGRVVQPQHF. CDR3 bases: TGTGCCAGTAGTACCGGCAGGGTCGTTCAGCCCCAGCATTTT. The rearrangement uses TRBV19 and TRBJ1-5, with D maybe TRBD1 (5 bases). With 4 bases removed from V and 6 bases from J, the gap between germline ends came to 13 bases. In germline, CDR1 is LNHDA, CDR2 SQIVND (reference sequence). CDR3 length equals 14 residues. The full variable domain, in which reference TRBV19 and TRBJ1-5 provide the parts outside the CDR3, is DGGITQSPKYLFRKEGQNVTLSCEQNLNHDAMYWYRQDPGQGLRLIYYSQIVNDFQKGDIAEGYSVSREKKESFPLTVTSAQKNPTAFYLCASSTGRVVQPQHFGDGTRLSIL.

This chain connects TRBV6-5 to TRBJ2-1; possible D gene TRBD1, 6 bases. The V gene lost 6 bases and the J gene lost 12 bases, with 12 bases spanning the gap. Germline CDR1 MNHEY, CDR2 SVGAGI. The CDR3 is 11 residues long. DNA of the CDR3: TGTGCCAGCAGGAACAACAGGGTGCAGTTCTTC. The encoded protein is CASRNNRVQFF.

The rearrangement uses TRBV6-1 and TRBJ1-6; D is unresolved. This CDR3 has 15 residues. Germline lookup yields CDR1 MNHNS and CDR2 SASEGT. V lost 2 bases and J lost 6, with 11 bases in between. CDR3 region: CASSENWQLNSPLHF. The CDR3 bases are TGTGCCAGCAGTGAAAACTGGCAGCTTAATTCACCCCTCCACTTT.

V usage is TRBV6-5 and J usage is TRBJ1-5, with 8 bases fitting TRBD1. The CDR3 runs to 15 residues. The V gene end was trimmed by 6 bases and the J gene end by 0 bases; junction bases not matched to a gene: 4. Germline V gene lookup returns CDR1 MNHEY and CDR2 SVGAGI. The CDR3 loop reads CASRQGAYSNQPQHF. In nucleotides, the CDR3 is TGTGCCAGCAGGCAGGGGGCCTATAGCAATCAGCCCCAGCATTTT.

This chain connects TRBV5-4 to TRBJ1-1; D uncertain. The CDR3 spans 16 residues. Germline V gene data show CDR1 as SGHNT and CDR2 as YYREEE (reference sequence). V lost 5 bases and J lost 1, with 18 bases in between. The CDR3 protein is CASSATRLTRNTEAFF. In nucleotides, the CDR3 is TGTGCCAGCAGTGCGACCCGGCTCACGAGGAACACTGAAGCTTTCTTT.

The chain recombines TRBV27 with TRBJ1-3, with D tentatively TRBD1 (5 bases). Germline V lookup: CDR1 MNHEY, CDR2 SMNVEV (reference sequence). Deletions cut 2 bases from V and 2 bases from J, with 10 bases between. This CDR3 spans 15 amino acids. This CDR3 reads CASSLMAGTGNTIYF. As DNA, the CDR3 is TGTGCCAGCAGTTTAATGGCAGGGACTGGAAACACCATATATTTT.

The chain links TRBV2 to TRBJ1-2; 12 nucleotides agree with TRBD1. The CDR3 covers 15 residues. J was trimmed by 8 bases and V by 6 bases; bases with no gene match: 10. Germline V CDR1 and CDR2: SNHLY, FYNNEI. This CDR3 reads CASRASGQGARGYTF. In DNA form, the CDR3 reads TGTGCCAGCAGGGCTTCGGGACAGGGGGCGAGGGGCTACACCTTC.

The chain links TRBV7-2 to TRBJ1-1, with D unresolved. The CDR3 runs to 15 residues. Trimming cost V 0 bases and J 4 bases, with 12 bases left between them. CDR1 SGHTA and CDR2 FQGNSA come from the germline V gene. The CDR3 spells CASSLAGGYGTEAFF. The DNA of the CDR3 is TGTGCCAGCAGCTTAGCGGGAGGGTACGGCACTGAAGCTTTCTTT.

The chain combines TRBV6-5 with TRBJ1-2; a possible D gene is TRBD1 (5 bases). The CDR3 is 16 amino acids. V lost 0 bases, J lost 0 bases, and 11 bases lay in between. CDR1 is MNHEY, CDR2 SVGAGI, per germline. For the CDR3, the DNA is TGTGCCAGCAGTTACTCGATCCAGGGAGCTAACTATGGCTACACCTTC. This encodes CASSYSIQGANYGYTF.

The V and J genes are TRBV11-1 and TRBJ2-1; maybe TRBD1 (6 bases). The CDR3 contains 17 residues. Between the trimmed V and J ends, which lost 0 bases and 5 bases, there was a span of 17 bases. CDR1 and CDR2 (germline): SGHAT, FQDESV (reference sequence). In nucleotides, the CDR3 is TGTGCCAGCAGCTTAGCTACGGCAGGGGTCGTGAACAATGAGCAGTTCTTC. This gives the protein CASSLATAGVVNNEQFF.

The chain carries TRBV19 and TRBJ2-3, with D perhaps TRBD2 (5 bases). The germline gives CDR1 LNHDA, CDR2 SQIVND (reference sequence). Trimming stripped 3 bases from V and 0 bases from J, with 13 bases between. The CDR3 covers 16 residues. DNA of the CDR3: TGTGCCAGTAGTATTATGGGAGTAACTAGCACAGATACGCAGTATTTT. Its protein product is CASSIMGVTSTDTQYF.

The chain joins TRBV18 to TRBJ2-2; D not certain. There are 17 residues in the CDR3. Trimming stripped 1 base from V and 1 base from J, with 13 bases between. Germline CDR1 KGHSH, CDR2 LQKENI. CDR3 nucleotides: TGTGCCAGCTCACCACAGACGGGCGTAAAGAACACCGGGGAGCTGTTTTTT. Translating it yields CASSPQTGVKNTGELFF.

This chain connects TRBV4-1 to TRBJ2-2, with TRBD1 matching over 9 bases. The V gene's germline CDR1 is MGHRA and CDR2 YSYEKL. The ends lost 1 base at V and 4 bases at J; junction bases unmatched: 7. The CDR3 extends over 17 amino acids. The CDR3 here is CASSQGGGQGSTGELFF. The CDR3 coding sequence is TGCGCCAGCAGCCAAGGGGGCGGACAGGGGAGCACCGGGGAGCTGTTTTTT.